This entry lists 16 T cell receptor beta chains sequenced from one sample in a study of T cell responses to AZD1222 COVID-19 vaccine. The table came from immunoSEQ multiplex PCR; TCRdb's copy has only in-frame clones and leaves some out. The table includes under 200,000 clones, about 90% detected once. The sequences come from peripheral blood, collected on day 0 of AZD1222 vaccination. The receptors shown here come from an adult in good health.

This clone was detected only a few times. The V and J genes are TRBV2 and TRBJ1-1; unclear D gene. The germline V gene encodes CDR1 SNHLY and CDR2 FYNNEI. The length of the CDR3 is 12 residues. Trimming cost V 1 base and J 1 base, with 1 base left between them. CDR3 region: CASSEGNTEAFF. As DNA, the CDR3 is TGTGCCAGCAGTGAAGGGAACACTGAAGCTTTCTTT. The whole variable domain, remainder taken from reference TRBV2 and TRBJ1-1, is EPEVTQTPSHQVTQMGQEVILRCVPISNHLYFYWYRQILGQKVEFLVSFYNNEISEKSEIFDDQFSVERPDGSNFTLKIRSTKLEDSAMYFCASSEGNTEAFFGQGTRLTVV.

V is TRBV28 and J is TRBJ2-7, with D maybe TRBD2 (6 bases). Germline values: CDR1 MDHEN, CDR2 SYDVKM. With 3 bases removed from V and 0 bases from J, the gap between germline ends came to 15 bases. The length of the CDR3 is 16 residues. Here the CDR3 reads CASSFHLAHLSYEQYF. For the CDR3, the DNA is TGTGCCAGCAGTTTCCATCTAGCGCACCTCTCCTACGAGCAGTACTTC. Full variable domain (rest looked up from reference TRBV28 and TRBJ2-7): DVKVTQSSRYLVKRTGEKVFLECVQDMDHENMFWYRQDPGLGLRLIYFSYDVKMKEKGDIPEGYSVSREKKERFSLILESASTNQTSMYLCASSFHLAHLSYEQYFGPGTRLTVT.

This clone was picked up one time. V is TRBV29-1 and J is TRBJ2-7, with 10 bases identical to TRBD1. CDR3 size: 13 residues. Germline CDR1 is SQVTM and CDR2 is ANQGSEA. After removal of 6 bases from V and 5 bases from J, the junction contained 7 bases not matched to a gene. The CDR3 region is CSVSDRGINEQYF. The CDR3 DNA is TGCAGCGTGTCGGACAGGGGGATTAACGAGCAGTACTTC.

This rearrangement joins TRBV2 to TRBJ1-6, with D unresolved. Per germline, CDR1 SNHLY and CDR2 FYNNEI. Trimming pared 7 bases from V and 8 bases from J, leaving 21 bases between. The CDR3 spans 16 residues. This CDR3 is CASMRLRPPNDSPLHF. CDR3 in DNA: TGTGCCAGCATGCGGCTTCGGCCTCCTAACGATTCACCCCTCCACTTT.

This rearrangement joins TRBV5-1 to TRBJ1-1, with 8 bases aligning to TRBD1. This CDR3 comprises 15 residues. After removal of 4 bases from V and 2 bases from J, the junction contained 7 bases not matched to a gene. Germline CDR1 SGHRS, CDR2 YFSETQ. The CDR3 bases are TGCGCCAGCAGCCGACAGGGGCCCTATAACACTGAAGCTTTCTTT. Its protein is CASSRQGPYNTEAFF.

The chain joins TRBV28 to TRBJ1-4, with TRBD1 as a possible D gene (5 bases). In germline, CDR1 is MDHEN, CDR2 SYDVKM. Trimming left V 5 bases short and J 5 bases short, with 12 bases between. The CDR3 totals 14 residues. CDR3 residues: CASSDRDGNEKLFF. CDR3 in DNA: TGTGCCAGCAGTGACCGGGACGGGAATGAAAAACTGTTTTTT.

J is TRBJ1-2 and V is TRBV29-1; the D is unclear. The V gene's germline CDR1 is SQVTM and CDR2 ANQGSEA. CDR3 length: 12 amino acids. V gave up 4 bases and J gave up 6 bases, with 12 bases separating them. CDR3 residues: CSVGTTRDGYTF. The CDR3 DNA reads TGCAGCGTTGGAACTACCAGAGATGGCTACACCTTC.

The V call is TRBV28, the J call TRBJ2-7; the match to TRBD1 covers 8 bases. The CDR3 covers 15 residues. The V and J ends lost 5 bases and 0 bases, in that order; junction bases with no gene match: 6. The germline V gene encodes CDR1 MDHEN and CDR2 SYDVKM. The CDR3 DNA sequence: TGTGCCAGCAGTACCCCGGGACAGGCCTCCTACGAGCAGTACTTC. Protein: CASSTPGQASYEQYF.

The rearrangement links TRBV27 to TRBJ1-1, with D perhaps matching TRBD1 (6 bases). Trimming took off 0 bases at V and 1 base at J, with 9 bases between the two ends. Germline CDR1 and CDR2: MNHEY and SMNVEV (reference sequence). The CDR3 consists of 15 residues. CDR3 DNA sequence: TGTGCCAGCAGTTTATCGTTGGACAGGAACACTGAAGCTTTCTTT. It translates to CASSLSLDRNTEAFF.

V usage is TRBV28 and J usage is TRBJ1-5; a possible D gene is TRBD1 (5 bases). From germline, CDR1 is MDHEN and CDR2 SYDVKM. V was cut by 3 bases and J by 5 bases, with 11 bases left in between. This CDR3 contains 14 residues. DNA for the CDR3: TGTGCCAGCAGTTTCGTCAGGGCGGATCAGCCCCAGCATTTT. It yields the protein CASSFVRADQPQHF.

This rearrangement joins TRBV6-5 to TRBJ2-3; TRBD1 matches at 8 bases. CDR1 and CDR2 (germline): MNHEY, SVGAGI. This CDR3 spans 11 amino acids. Losses at the gene ends were 8 bases for V and 9 bases for J; bases not matched to a gene: 4. CDR3 region: CASGDRPTQYF. In nucleotides, the CDR3 is TGTGCCAGCGGGGACAGGCCCACGCAGTATTTT.

The gene calls are TRBV11-2 and TRBJ1-3; D is uncertain. This CDR3 spans 16 amino acids. Germline V gives CDR1 SGHAT, CDR2 FQNNGV. Trimming pared 1 base from V and 0 bases from J, leaving 10 bases between. CDR3 region: CASSLGPDFSGNTIYF. The CDR3, as DNA: TGTGCCAGCAGCTTAGGTCCAGACTTCTCTGGAAACACCATATATTTT.

V gene TRBV6-6 combines with J gene TRBJ1-4, with a weak D call TRBD1 (6 bases). The CDR3 is 16 residues long. The germline V gene has CDR1 MNHNY and CDR2 SVGAGI (reference sequence). V shed 6 bases and J shed 1 base, with 15 bases lying between them. The chain's CDR3 is CASRRTDFKTNEKLFF. CDR3 DNA: TGTGCCAGCAGGAGGACAGATTTCAAAACTAATGAAAAACTGTTTTTT.

The rearrangement joins TRBV24-1 to TRBJ1-5; TRBD1 matches 10 bases. J gave up 6 bases and V 5 bases, and 6 bases lay outside the gene matches. Germline V lookup: CDR1 KGHDR, CDR2 SFDVKD. This CDR3 spans 15 amino acids. The CDR3 reads CATSGTGGTSQPQHF. Written as DNA, the CDR3 is TGTGCCACCAGTGGGACAGGGGGAACGAGTCAGCCCCAGCATTTT.

The chain employs TRBV30 and TRBJ1-4; D is possibly TRBD1 (5 bases). Per germline, CDR1 GTSNPN and CDR2 SVGIG (reference sequence). The CDR3 loop spans 13 amino acids. V was cut by 1 base and J by 8 bases, with 11 bases left in between. CDR3 DNA sequence: TGTGCCTGGAGTGAGGGGAATTTCGAAAAACTGTTTTTT. Amino acid sequence: CAWSEGNFEKLFF.

The chain couples TRBV18 to TRBJ1-3; 9 nucleotides match TRBD1. Germline V gene sequence: CDR1 KGHSH, CDR2 LQKENI. V was clipped by 1 base and J by 0 bases; unmatched bases: 1. The CDR3 runs to 16 residues. In DNA form, the CDR3 reads TGTGCCAGCTCACCACTGGGACAGGGCTCTGGAAACACCATATATTTT. This sequence encodes CASSPLGQGSGNTIYF.